This T cell receptor beta chain appears in the sequencing data of a study of regulatory dendritic cells for organ transplantation. The germline V gene has CDR1 SGHTA and CDR2 FQGNSA. The CDR3 contains 17 residues. With V trimmed by 5 bases and J by 7 bases, 8 bases remained unmatched. In its sample, this clone was seen a few times. The target antigen is unknown. Libraries were prepared by immunoSEQ multiplex PCR; TCRdb keeps only in-frame clonotypes and omits some of them. This sample has about 18,000 clones; around 80% occur once, and the top ten carry about 3%. Sorted subsets were CFSE-labeled and cultured four to six days with allogeneic dendritic cells.

Source material: memory CD4+ T cells from blood cultured with regulatory dendritic cells. The subset denotes: CD45RO+ memory T cells. This chain uses TRBV7-2 with TRBJ2-1, with 16 bases aligning to TRBD2. The origin of this receptor is a human donor in good health. The CDR3 DNA sequence: TGTGCCAGCAGCCCCGGGACTAGCGGGGGGGCGGGAAATGAGCAGTTCTTC. Translated: CASSPGTSGGAGNEQFF.